The clone carrying this TCR beta chain was observed a few times. This record comes from a study of blood T cell repertoires in COVID-19. On the study more broadly: Samples representing acute and convalescent COVID-19 were sourced from the United States, Italy and Spain.

V shed 5 bases and J 7 bases; nucleotides not matched to a gene: 10. Per germline, CDR1 LNHDA and CDR2 SQIVND (reference sequence). The CDR3 has 16 residues. Original processing methods: Amplifying reference gene primers gave estimates of nucleated cell counts. Here immunoSEQ multiplex PCR was the method, and the copy in TCRdb shows in-frame clones only, minus some. The DNA was the basis for D and trimming; V, J and clone size are from that table. The sample includes around 110,000 clones, roughly 90% of them seen just once. Sequencing was carried out using peripheral blood. The J gene is TRBJ2-1, the V gene TRBV19; TRBD2 matches at 11 bases. The receptor's source is a man in his forties with active or convalescent COVID-19. The CDR3 here is CASSPRTSGLGNEQFF. The CDR3 region has the DNA TGTGCCAGTAGTCCCCGGACTAGCGGGTTAGGAAATGAGCAGTTCTTC.